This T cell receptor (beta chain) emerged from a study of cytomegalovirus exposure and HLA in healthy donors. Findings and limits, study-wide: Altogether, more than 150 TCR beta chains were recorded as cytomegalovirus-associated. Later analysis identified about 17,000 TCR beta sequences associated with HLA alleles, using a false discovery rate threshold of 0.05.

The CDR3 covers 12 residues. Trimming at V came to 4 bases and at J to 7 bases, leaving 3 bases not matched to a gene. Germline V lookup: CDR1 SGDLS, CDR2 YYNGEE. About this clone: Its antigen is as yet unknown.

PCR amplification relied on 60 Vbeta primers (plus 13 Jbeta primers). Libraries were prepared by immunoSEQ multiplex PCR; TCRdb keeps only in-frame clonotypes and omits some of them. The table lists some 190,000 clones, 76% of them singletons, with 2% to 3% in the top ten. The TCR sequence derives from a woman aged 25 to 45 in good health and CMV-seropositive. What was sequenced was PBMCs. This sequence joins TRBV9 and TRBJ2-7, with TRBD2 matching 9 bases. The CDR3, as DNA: TGTGCCAGCAGCCATGCGGGGGGGGAGCAGTACTTC. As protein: CASSHAGGEQYF.